A single sample is the source of the 26 T cell receptor beta chains below, sequenced in a study of shared clonotypes between healthy human individuals. The naive CD8 subset, CD45RO-negative cells positively selected for CCR7, excluded terminally differentiated effector memory CD45RA+ cells. Sequencing was performed with immunoSEQ multiplex PCR; in TCRdb, only in-frame clones are kept and a portion is missing. The profile covers roughly 2.1 million clones, with just over 90% appearing a single time and around 1.7% taken by the ten largest. What was sequenced was naive CD8+ T cells from PBMCs. The receptors come from a man younger than 35 in good health. Some clones in this sample may be carry-over from other donors' samples.

Points on this clone: The same CDR3 is also encoded by other DNA sequences in this sample. This chain connects TRBV9 to TRBJ2-1; D is unclear. Trimming took 3 bases from V and 8 from J, leaving 9 bases between them. Germline V gene lookup returns CDR1 SGDLS and CDR2 YYNGEE. This CDR3 has 12 amino acids. Here the CDR3 reads CASSADGYEQFF. CDR3 coding DNA: TGTGCCAGCAGCGCAGACGGGTATGAGCAGTTCTTC.

Details on this clone: Other DNA sequences within the sample encode an identical CDR3. J is TRBJ2-7 and V is TRBV7-8, with D perhaps TRBD1 (5 bases). Trimming took off 5 bases at V and 3 bases at J, with 11 bases between the two ends. Germline V gene sequence: CDR1 SGHVS, CDR2 FQNEAQ. The CDR3 totals 13 residues. CDR3 coding DNA: TGTGCCAGCAGCCCAGACGACAGCTACGAGCAGTACTTC. Amino acid sequence: CASSPDDSYEQYF.

The chain is built from TRBV6-6 and TRBJ1-2; maybe TRBD1 (6 bases). The length of the CDR3 is 14 residues. Germline V gives CDR1 MNHNY, CDR2 SVGAGI (reference sequence). Trimming removed 2 bases at V and 8 bases at J, with 15 bases between. The CDR3 is CASSYVGGAKGYTF. The CDR3 bases are TGTGCCAGCAGTTACGTTGGGGGGGCGAAGGGCTACACCTTC.

The table lists this clone with a few counts. V gene TRBV2 combines with J gene TRBJ1-1, with D possibly being TRBD1 (6 bases). Germline assignment: CDR1 SNHLY and CDR2 FYNNEI. Trimming shortened V by 6 bases and J by 1 base, and 18 bases separated the two germline ends. The CDR3 is 16 amino acids. As DNA, the CDR3 is TGTGCCAGCAGCCATCACCGCGGACAGAGGAACACTGAAGCTTTCTTT. This sequence encodes CASSHHRGQRNTEAFF.

This sequence joins TRBV29-1 and TRBJ1-1; TRBD1 agrees at 7 bases. The CDR3 spans 13 residues. The V gene's germline CDR1 is SQVTM and CDR2 ANQGSEA. V trimming: 4 bases; J trimming: 5 bases; junction bases outside the gene matches: 7. The CDR3 region is CSVVGGAWTEAFF. The CDR3 bases are TGCAGCGTTGTAGGGGGCGCTTGGACTGAAGCTTTCTTT. The whole variable domain, filled in from reference TRBV29-1 and TRBJ1-1, reads SAVISQKPSRDICQRGTSLTIQCQVDSQVTMMFWYRQQPGQSLTLIATANQGSEATYESGFVIDKFPISRPNLTFSTLTVSNMSPEDSSIYLCSVVGGAWTEAFFGQGTRLTVV.

V gene TRBV25-1 combines with J gene TRBJ1-2; D is unresolved. The ends were cut back, 4 bases at V and 0 bases at J, with 9 bases in the middle. Germline CDR1 is MGHDK and CDR2 is SYGVNS. The CDR3 totals 14 residues. CDR3: CASSVVGSNYGYTF. The CDR3 region has the DNA TGTGCCAGCAGTGTTGTCGGATCTAACTATGGCTACACCTTC.

V is TRBV14 and J is TRBJ1-2; D not certain. The V end lost 1 base, the J end lost 1 base, and 13 bases lay between the germline ends. This CDR3 spans 16 amino acids. Germline assignment: CDR1 SGHDN and CDR2 FVKESK. CDR3 DNA: TGTGCCAGCAGCCAAGTCAGAGCGACTGGTAACTATGGCTACACCTTC. It specifies CASSQVRATGNYGYTF. The whole variable domain, remainder taken from reference TRBV14 and TRBJ1-2, is EAGVTQFPSHSVIEKGQTVTLRCDPISGHDNLYWYRRVMGKEIKFLLHFVKESKQDESGMPNNRFLAERTGGTYSTLKVQPAELEDSGVYFCASSQVRATGNYGYTFGSGTRLTVV.

This clone was picked up one time. The chain combines TRBV4-1 with TRBJ1-3; D remains ambiguous. Germline V lookup: CDR1 MGHRA, CDR2 YSYEKL. V lost 4 bases and J 4 bases, leaving 17 bases between the germline ends. The CDR3 has 16 residues. The CDR3, as DNA: TGCGCCAGCAGCCGCCGGGTCGGGGTGGAAGGAAACACCATATATTTT. Protein sequence: CASSRRVGVEGNTIYF.

Here the CDR3 reads CASTPRLAGASGYNEQFF. In DNA, the CDR3 is TGTGCCAGCACCCCCCGGCTAGCGGGAGCTAGTGGTTACAATGAGCAGTTCTTC. The chain combines TRBV27 with TRBJ2-1; 10 nucleotides line up with TRBD2. Germline values: CDR1 MNHEY, CDR2 SMNVEV (reference sequence). V shed 7 bases and J 4 bases; nucleotides not matched to a gene: 16. CDR3 length: 18 residues.

The chain combines TRBV5-6 with TRBJ2-7; 9 nucleotides match TRBD1. The CDR3 contains 14 residues. Trimming cost V 4 bases and J 4 bases; bases outside gene matches: 6. Germline V gene sequence: CDR1 SGHDT, CDR2 YYEEEE. CDR3 region: CASSTGQGAYEQYF. CDR3 DNA sequence: TGTGCCAGCAGCACGGGACAGGGAGCATACGAGCAGTACTTC.

The chain is built from TRBV11-2 and TRBJ2-5; 11 nucleotides agree with TRBD2. Germline values: CDR1 SGHAT, CDR2 FQNNGV. CDR3 length: 16 amino acids. V was clipped by 4 bases and J by 1 base; unmatched bases: 5. The CDR3 here is CASSSSSGRTQETQYF. The CDR3 nucleotides read TGTGCCAGCAGCTCCTCTAGCGGGAGGACCCAAGAGACCCAGTACTTC. Full variable domain (remainder filled in from reference TRBV11-2 and TRBJ2-5): EAGVAQSPRYKIIEKRQSVAFWCNPISGHATLYWYQQILGQGPKLLIQFQNNGVVDDSQLPKDRFSAERLKGVDSTLKIQPAKLEDSAVYLCASSSSSGRTQETQYFGPGTRLLVL.

This rearrangement joins TRBV7-2 to TRBJ1-5; no reliable D call. The CDR3 spans 16 residues. V was trimmed by 5 bases and J by 0 bases, leaving 14 bases between them. Germline CDR1 is SGHTA and CDR2 is FQGNSA. The DNA of the CDR3 is TGTGCCAGCAGCCCCTTAGTAGAGTATAGCAATCAGCCCCAGCATTTT. Amino acid sequence: CASSPLVEYSNQPQHF. Using reference TRBV7-2 and TRBJ1-5 for the parts outside the CDR3, the full variable domain is GAGVSQSPSNKVTEKGKDVELRCDPISGHTALYWYRQSLGQGLEFLIYFQGNSAPDKSGLPSDRFSAERTGGSVSTLTIQRTQQEDSAVYLCASSPLVEYSNQPQHFGDGTRLSIL.

This clone was seen once. V is TRBV12-5 and J is TRBJ2-3, with D possibly TRBD1 on 6 matching bases. Per the germline V gene, CDR1 is LGHNT and CDR2 is FRNRAP. The CDR3 sequence is 17 residues long. Trimming removed 7 bases from V and 4 bases from J, with 24 bases in between. The CDR3 protein is CASAGGRQGMLADTQYF. For the CDR3, the DNA is TGTGCTAGTGCCGGCGGACGCCAGGGGATGCTCGCAGATACGCAGTATTTT.

This chain uses TRBV15 with TRBJ2-7; 9 nucleotides line up with TRBD1. The CDR3 totals 14 residues. V shed 4 bases, J shed 4 bases, and the junction held 5 bases outside the gene matches. Germline CDR1 LNHNV, CDR2 YYDKDF (reference sequence). CDR3 loop: CATSTSDRGYEQYF. The DNA for the CDR3 is TGTGCCACCAGCACTTCGGACAGGGGATACGAGCAGTACTTC.

This clone was counted a few times. This chain joins TRBV4-1 and TRBJ1-1; D ambiguous. The CDR3 contains 14 residues. In germline, CDR1 is MGHRA, CDR2 YSYEKL. With 4 bases removed from V and 0 bases from J, the gap between germline ends came to 9 bases. The CDR3 reads CASSLPQLNTEAFF. The DNA of the CDR3 is TGCGCCAGCAGCCTCCCCCAGTTGAACACTGAAGCTTTCTTT.

This chain links TRBV4-3 with TRBJ2-1; perhaps TRBD1 as D (5 bases). Deletions cut 0 bases from V and 9 bases from J, with 6 bases between. The CDR3 totals 12 residues. Germline CDR1 reads LGHNA; CDR2 reads YSLEER. The CDR3 sequence: CASSQDRGEQFF. Here the CDR3 DNA reads TGCGCCAGCAGCCAAGATAGGGGTGAGCAGTTCTTC.

V gene TRBV7-8 combines with J gene TRBJ1-3; D is undetermined. V was pared by 1 base and J by 4 bases, with 14 bases between. Germline V CDR1 and CDR2: SGHVS, FQNEAQ. The CDR3 contains 16 residues. For the CDR3, the DNA is TGTGCCAGCAGCTTAGAGCCCCTCCGGATCGGAAACACCATATATTTT. Translation gives CASSLEPLRIGNTIYF.

This chain uses TRBV29-1 with TRBJ1-1; TRBD1 is a possible D gene (6 bases). V was cut by 6 bases and J by 0 bases, with 11 bases left in between. The CDR3 contains 13 residues. Per the germline V gene, CDR1 is SQVTM and CDR2 is ANQGSEA. The CDR3 coding sequence is TGCAGCGTCATGGGGGGCCTGAACACTGAAGCTTTCTTT. Its protein is CSVMGGLNTEAFF.

This chain joins TRBV6-5 and TRBJ1-1, with TRBD1 matching over 7 bases. Germline CDR1 and CDR2: MNHEY and SVGAGI. The CDR3 has 16 residues. After removal of 2 bases from V and 1 base from J, the junction contained 7 bases not matched to a gene. The CDR3 nucleotides are TGTGCCAGCAGTTACGGGAGACAGGGCGGGAACACTGAAGCTTTCTTT. Residues: CASSYGRQGGNTEAFF.

The chain combines TRBV28 with TRBJ2-7; 7 bases agree with TRBD1. The CDR3 sequence is 15 residues long. With V trimmed by 4 bases and J by 3 bases, 9 bases remained unmatched. The germline V gene has CDR1 MDHEN and CDR2 SYDVKM. CDR3 sequence reads: CASSSFTGVGYEQYF. DNA for the CDR3: TGTGCCAGCAGTTCCTTCACAGGGGTGGGCTACGAGCAGTACTTC.

The chain joins TRBV6-5 to TRBJ2-7; the D is unclear. Between the trimmed V and J ends, which lost 0 bases and 3 bases, there was a span of 9 bases. Looked up from germline, CDR1 is MNHEY and CDR2 is SVGAGI. This CDR3 is built from 14 residues. In DNA, the CDR3 is TGTGCCAGCAGTTACTCGCTACAGATCTACGAGCAGTACTTC. Encoded protein: CASSYSLQIYEQYF.

The chain joins TRBV7-2 to TRBJ1-5, with 7 bases aligning to TRBD1. The CDR3 totals 15 residues. V shed 4 bases, J shed 7 bases, and the junction held 10 bases outside the gene matches. Germline CDR1 and CDR2: SGHTA and FQGNSA. In DNA form, the CDR3 reads TGTGCCAGCAGCTCAACAGGGGTCGGCATCCAGCCCCAGCATTTT. This codes for CASSSTGVGIQPQHF.

The chain uses TRBV7-3 and TRBJ2-1, with TRBD2 identical over 7 bases. Germline values: CDR1 SGHTA, CDR2 FQGTGA. The CDR3 is made up of 16 amino acids. Trimming removed 4 bases from V and 4 bases from J; junction bases left unmatched: 10. The CDR3 loop reads CASSSTGTIEYNEQFF. The CDR3 nucleotides read TGTGCCAGCAGCTCCACCGGGACTATAGAATACAATGAGCAGTTCTTC.

The chain is built from TRBV6-1 and TRBJ1-2, with D perhaps TRBD1 (5 bases). V was clipped by 6 bases and J by 4 bases, with 18 bases between them. This CDR3 region has 15 residues. Germline values: CDR1 MNHNS, CDR2 SASEGT. In DNA form, the CDR3 reads TGTGCCAGCAGCGTTAGACAGAGTTTCGGCTATGGCTACACCTTC. Translated: CASSVRQSFGYGYTF.

The V call is TRBV28, the J call TRBJ2-2, with D perhaps matching TRBD1 (6 bases). Trimming stripped 6 bases from V and 2 bases from J, with 13 bases between. Germline CDR1 MDHEN, CDR2 SYDVKM. The CDR3 has 15 residues. The CDR3 bases are TGTGCCAGCAGACCTACACAGGGCAACACCGGGGAGCTGTTTTTT. Translating gives CASRPTQGNTGELFF.

This clone was seen more than once but under ten times. This chain connects TRBV7-8 to TRBJ1-5; 9 nucleotides align to TRBD1. Germline assignment: CDR1 SGHVS and CDR2 FQNEAQ. The V segment lost 5 bases and the J segment 6 bases; nucleotides outside the gene matches: 2. The CDR3 sequence is 13 residues long. The CDR3 DNA reads as TGTGCCAGCAGCCTGACAGGGGGTCAGCCCCAGCATTTT. Protein product: CASSLTGGQPQHF.